The rows below give T cell receptor beta chains drawn from one sample of a study of T-cell reconstitution after alpha-beta-depleted transplantation in children. TCRdb reanalysed the PCR reads using MiXCR and keeps one entry per CDR3 protein. This table has over 400,000 distinct CDR3 sequences, around 46% appearing once. This sample comprised PBMCs, obtained before TCRalphabeta/CD19-depleted stem cell transplant. The receptors come from a girl aged 2-10 years with aplastic anemia, due to receive a stem cell transplant. Each CDR3 is given with its conserved first and last residue. A D gene is named only where the DNA matches it firmly. A row's size may be missing; if present it is once, few, many or a size class.

TRBJ1-1 | - | - | TRBV20-1 | CSARPHLEAITEAFF | TGCAGTGCTAGGCCCCACCTCGAGGCTATCACTGAAGCTTTCTTT
TRBJ2-7 | TRBD2 | few | TRBV20-1 | CSATSSGRAFDEQYF | TGCAGTGCTACCTCTAGCGGGAGGGCGTTTGACGAGCAGTACTTC
TRBJ2-7 | - | - | TRBV20-1 | CSARDYETQTYEQYF | TGCAGTGCTAGAGATTACGAGACACAAACCTACGAGCAGTACTTC
TRBJ2-7 | - | many | TRBV7-2 | CASSLSQGISYEQYF | TGTGCCAGCAGCTTAAGTCAGGGGATAAGCTACGAGCAGTACTTC
TRBJ1-6 | - | - | TRBV12-3/TRBV12-4 | CASSESGTPLHF | TGTGCCAGCAGTGAATCCGGGACACCCCTCCACTTT
TRBJ2-7 | TRBD2 | - | TRBV15 | CATSTGTSGIYEQYF | TGTGCCACCAGTACCGGGACTAGCGGGATCTACGAGCAGTACTTC
TRBJ1-3 | - | - | TRBV20-1 | CSARDLGGIGNTIYF | TGCAGTGCTAGAGATCTTGGGGGTATTGGAAACACCATATATTTT
TRBJ2-1 | - | - | TRBV14 | CASSQDRLSSYNEQFF | TGTGCCAGCAGCCAAGATCGCCTGAGCTCCTACAATGAGCAGTTCTTC
TRBJ1-2 | TRBD1 | - | TRBV28 | CASSTNLQGYYGYTF | TGTGCCAGCAGTACAAATTTACAGGGGTACTATGGCTACACCTTC
TRBJ2-6 | - | - | TRBV18 | CASSPGGGANVLTF | TGTGCCAGCTCACCGGGAGGAGGGGCCAACGTCCTGACTTTC
TRBJ1-6 | TRBD1 | - | TRBV7-9 | CASSLETGGSPLHF | TGTGCCAGCAGCTTAGAGACAGGGGGATCACCCCTCCACTTT
TRBJ2-2 | - | - | TRBV5-6 | CASSQTQDTGELFF | TGTGCCAGCAGCCAGACCCAGGACACCGGGGAGCTGTTTTTT
TRBJ1-5 | - | many | TRBV29-1 | CSVEVVENQPQHF | TGCAGCGTTGAAGTGGTAGAAAACCAGCCCCAGCATTTT
TRBJ1-2 | - | few | TRBV5-6 | CASSLLSGSPGYTF | TGTGCCAGCAGCTTGCTATCAGGATCCCCTGGCTACACCTTC
TRBJ1-6 | TRBD1 | - | TRBV5-6 | CASSPGQGDRDSPLHF | TGTGCCAGCAGCCCCGGACAGGGCGATCGGGATTCACCCCTCCACTTT
TRBJ2-5 | - | - | TRBV3-1 | CASSPERAEVFQETQYF | TGTGCCAGCAGCCCTGAGCGGGCGGAGGTCTTCCAAGAGACCCAGTACTTC
TRBJ1-3 | - | few | TRBV7-9 | CASSTQTGLGGNTIYF | TGTGCCAGCAGCACTCAAACAGGGCTCGGTGGAAACACCATATATTTT
TRBJ2-7 | - | - | TRBV7-9 | CACQTGGGVSEEQYF | TGTGCCTGCCAGACCGGCGGTGGGGTCTCTGAGGAGCAGTACTTC
TRBJ1-1 | - | - | TRBV5-1 | CASSLRYKGSPNTEAFF | TGCGCCAGCAGCTTGCGATACAAAGGCAGTCCGAACACTGAAGCTTTCTTT
TRBJ2-5 | TRBD1 | many | TRBV6-5 | CASSYSGQGVETQYF | TGTGCCAGCAGTTACAGCGGACAGGGGGTAGAGACCCAGTACTTC
TRBJ1-1 | - | - | TRBV5-5 | CASSLAAWPQAFF | TGTGCCAGCAGCTTGGCGGCATGGCCCCAAGCTTTCTTT
TRBJ2-5 | TRBD2 | - | TRBV27 | CASSGLAGGGPKWETQYF | TGTGCCAGCAGTGGGCTAGCGGGTGGTGGTCCCAAGTGGGAGACCCAGTACTTC
TRBJ2-2 | - | many | TRBV29-1 | CSIRSNTGELFF | TGCAGCATCAGGTCGAACACCGGGGAGCTGTTTTTT
TRBJ1-1 | TRBD1 | few | TRBV3-1 | CASSQDRRQGARDTEAFF | TGTGCCAGCAGCCAAGATCGCCGACAGGGGGCAAGGGACACTGAAGCTTTCTTT
TRBJ2-3 | TRBD2 | - | TRBV6-1 | CASSVRTSGGTDTQYF | TGTGCCAGCAGTGTCCGGACTAGCGGGGGCACAGATACGCAGTATTTT
TRBJ2-7 | - | - | TRBV5-1 | CASSVRDQLYEQYF | TGCGCCAGCAGCGTCCGGGACCAGCTCTACGAGCAGTACTTC
TRBJ2-2 | - | - | TRBV19 | CATRTAFNTGELFF | TGTGCCACCAGGACGGCCTTTAACACCGGGGAGCTGTTTTTT
TRBJ2-7 | - | - | TRBV28 | CASDSGYEQYF | TGTGCCAGCGACTCCGGGTACGAGCAGTACTTC
TRBJ1-1 | - | - | TRBV5-1 | CASSAGMNTEAFF | TGCGCCAGCAGCGCCGGCATGAACACTGAAGCTTTCTTT
TRBJ2-1 | - | - | TRBV20-1 | CSARSKGNNEQFF | TGCAGTGCTAGATCAAAGGGGAACAATGAGCAGTTCTTC
TRBJ2-3 | - | many | TRBV28 | CASSQSGAPDTQYF | TGTGCCAGCAGTCAATCAGGGGCGCCAGATACGCAGTATTTT